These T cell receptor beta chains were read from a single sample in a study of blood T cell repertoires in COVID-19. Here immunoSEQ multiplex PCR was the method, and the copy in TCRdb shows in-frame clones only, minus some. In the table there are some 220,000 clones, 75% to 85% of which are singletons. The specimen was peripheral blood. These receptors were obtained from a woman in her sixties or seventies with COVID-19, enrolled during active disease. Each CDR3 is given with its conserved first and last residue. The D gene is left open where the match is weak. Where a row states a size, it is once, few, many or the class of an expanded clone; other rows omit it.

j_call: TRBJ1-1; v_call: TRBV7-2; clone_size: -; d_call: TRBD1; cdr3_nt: TGTGCCAGCAGCGCCCGACAGGGGTCTGAAGCTTTCTTT; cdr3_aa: CASSARQGSEAFF
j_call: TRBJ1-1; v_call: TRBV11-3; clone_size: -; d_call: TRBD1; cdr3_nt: TGTGCCAGCACCCAGGGGGGTAGAGGCACTGAAGCTTTCTTT; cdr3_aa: CASTQGGRGTEAFF
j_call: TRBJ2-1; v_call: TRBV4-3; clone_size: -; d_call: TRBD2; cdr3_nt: TGCGCCAGCAGCCAAGTTCTTGCCGGGAGGGGGAGCAATGAGCAGTTCTTC; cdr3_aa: CASSQVLAGRGSNEQFF
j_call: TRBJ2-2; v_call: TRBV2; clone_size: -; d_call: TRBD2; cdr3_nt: TGTGCCAGCAGTGGTAACGGGGGGGCCGGTACCGGGGAGCTGTTTTTT; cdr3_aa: CASSGNGGAGTGELFF
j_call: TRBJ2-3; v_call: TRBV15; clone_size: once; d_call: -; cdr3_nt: TGTGCCACCAGCAGGGCGTCAGGGTGGGATACGCAGTATTTT; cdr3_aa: CATSRASGWDTQYF
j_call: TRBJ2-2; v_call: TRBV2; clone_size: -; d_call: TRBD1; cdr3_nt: TGTGCCAGTGTACAGGGGGCTGGTAACACCGGGGAGCTGTTTTTT; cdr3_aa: CASVQGAGNTGELFF
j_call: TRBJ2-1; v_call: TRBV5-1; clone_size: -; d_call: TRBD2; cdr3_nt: TGCGCCAGCAGCTTGGGCCCTAGCGGCTCCTACAATGAGCAGTTCTTC; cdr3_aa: CASSLGPSGSYNEQFF
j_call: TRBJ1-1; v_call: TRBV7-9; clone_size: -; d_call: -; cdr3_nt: TGTGCCAGCGACCAGACAGGTAGGGGCACTGAAGCTTTCTTT; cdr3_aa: CASDQTGRGTEAFF
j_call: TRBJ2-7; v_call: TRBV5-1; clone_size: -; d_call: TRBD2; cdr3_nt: TGCGCCAGCAGCGCCTTAGCGGGAGCGGGCTACGAGCAGTACTTC; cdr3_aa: CASSALAGAGYEQYF
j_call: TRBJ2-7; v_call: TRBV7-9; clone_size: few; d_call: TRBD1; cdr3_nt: TGTGCCAGCAGCTTAGCCGGTGACAGGGTGCAGTACTTC; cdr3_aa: CASSLAGDRVQYF
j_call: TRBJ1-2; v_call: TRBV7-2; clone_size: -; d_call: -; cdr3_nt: TGTGCCAGCAGCCCCGAGCGCAACAGGGCGGTTACCTATGGCTACACCTTC; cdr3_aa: CASSPERNRAVTYGYTF
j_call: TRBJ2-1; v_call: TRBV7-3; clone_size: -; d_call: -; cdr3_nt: TGTGCCAGCAGCTCGGGGTCGGGGAATGAGCAGTTCTTC; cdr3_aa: CASSSGSGNEQFF
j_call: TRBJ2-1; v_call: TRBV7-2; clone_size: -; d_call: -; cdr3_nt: TGTGCCAGCAGTGATTTGCCACTCTCCTACAATGAGCAGTTCTTC; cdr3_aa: CASSDLPLSYNEQFF
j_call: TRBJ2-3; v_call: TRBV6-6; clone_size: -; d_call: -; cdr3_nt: TGTGCCAGCAGTTCTACCGGGGATAGGGATACGCAGTATTTT; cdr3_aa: CASSSTGDRDTQYF
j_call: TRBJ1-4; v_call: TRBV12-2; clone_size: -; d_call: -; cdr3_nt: TGTGCAAGTCGCCGAACCGTCAGGGGGCGACAGGAAAAACTGTTTTTT; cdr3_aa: CASRRTVRGRQEKLFF
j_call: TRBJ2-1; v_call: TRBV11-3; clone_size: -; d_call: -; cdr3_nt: TGTGCCAGCAGCTCCGGAACTAGCCTGCAGTTCTTC; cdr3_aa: CASSSGTSLQFF
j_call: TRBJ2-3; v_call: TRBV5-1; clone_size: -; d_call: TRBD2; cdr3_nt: TGCGCCAGCAGCTTGGGGCTAGCGGGGGGAGGAGGAGATACGCAGTATTTT; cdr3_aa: CASSLGLAGGGGDTQYF
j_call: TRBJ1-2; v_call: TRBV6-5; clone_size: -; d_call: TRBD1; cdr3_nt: TGTGCCAGCCAACAGGGGGTGGACTATGGCTACACCTTC; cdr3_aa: CASQQGVDYGYTF
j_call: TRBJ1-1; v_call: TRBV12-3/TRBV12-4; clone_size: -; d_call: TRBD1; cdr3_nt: TGTGCCAGCAGTTTCGTCGGACAGGCTCCGCTCTTT; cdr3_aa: CASSFVGQAPLF
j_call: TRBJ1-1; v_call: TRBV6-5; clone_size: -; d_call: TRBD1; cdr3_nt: TGTGCCAGCAGTTACGAGGGGACAGAGAACACTGAAGCTTTCTTT; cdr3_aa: CASSYEGTENTEAFF
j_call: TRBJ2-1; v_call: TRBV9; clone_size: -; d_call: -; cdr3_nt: TGTGCCAGCAGCGTAGCAACTGGACAAGGCAATGAGCAGTTCTTC; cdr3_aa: CASSVATGQGNEQFF
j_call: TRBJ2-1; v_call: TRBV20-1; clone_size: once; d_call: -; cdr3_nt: TGCAGTGCTAGTCAGTACAGGGCAAGGGAGCAGTTCTTC; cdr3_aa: CSASQYRAREQFF
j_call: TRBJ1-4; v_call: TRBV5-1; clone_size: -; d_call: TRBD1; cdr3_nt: TGCGCCGACCGAGGAAGGGGGCGCGGCGAAAAACTGTTTTTT; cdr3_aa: CADRGRGRGEKLFF
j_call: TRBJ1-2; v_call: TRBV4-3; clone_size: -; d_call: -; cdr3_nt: TGCGCCAGCAGCCAAGATTGGGGGCAGGGCAGATATGGCTACACCTTC; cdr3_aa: CASSQDWGQGRYGYTF
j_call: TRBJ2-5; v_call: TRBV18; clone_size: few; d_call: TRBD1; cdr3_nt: TGTGCCAGCTCCAAGGGGGACAGGAGCGTTGTGACCCAGTACTTC; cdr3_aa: CASSKGDRSVVTQYF
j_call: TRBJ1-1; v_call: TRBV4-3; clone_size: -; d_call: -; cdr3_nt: TGCGCCAGCAGAATACAGGGACCGAACACTGAAGCTTTCTTT; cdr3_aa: CASRIQGPNTEAFF
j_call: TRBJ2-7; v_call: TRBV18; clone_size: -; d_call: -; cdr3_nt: TGTGCCAGCTCACAGAGAGCAGACAGGAGCTCCTACGAGCAGTACTTC; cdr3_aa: CASSQRADRSSYEQYF
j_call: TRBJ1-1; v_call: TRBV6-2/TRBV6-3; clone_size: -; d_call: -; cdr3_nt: TGTGCCAGCAGTTACTTTCAGGGGAACACTGAAGCTTTCTTT; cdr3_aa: CASSYFQGNTEAFF
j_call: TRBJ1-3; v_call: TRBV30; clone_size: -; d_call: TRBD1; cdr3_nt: TGTGCCTGGACCCGCACAGGGACAGATGGAAACACCATATATTTT; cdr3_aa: CAWTRTGTDGNTIYF
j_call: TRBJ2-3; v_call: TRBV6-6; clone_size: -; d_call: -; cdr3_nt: TGTGCCAGCAGTTATCGGTCCAGCACAGATACGCAGTATTTT; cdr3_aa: CASSYRSSTDTQYF
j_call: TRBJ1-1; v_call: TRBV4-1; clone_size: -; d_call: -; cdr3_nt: TGCGCCAGCAGCCCGTGGGGAGTAACTATGAACACTGAAGCTTTCTTT; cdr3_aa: CASSPWGVTMNTEAFF
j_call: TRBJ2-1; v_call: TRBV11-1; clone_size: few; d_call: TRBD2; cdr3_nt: TGTGCCAGCAGCATGGGACTAGCGGGAGTAAGTGGGCAGTTCTTC; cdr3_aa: CASSMGLAGVSGQFF
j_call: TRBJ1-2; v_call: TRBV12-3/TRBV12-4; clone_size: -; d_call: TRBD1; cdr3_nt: TGTGCCAGTTCCACAGGGGCCTTCTATGGCTACACCTTC; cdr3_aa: CASSTGAFYGYTF
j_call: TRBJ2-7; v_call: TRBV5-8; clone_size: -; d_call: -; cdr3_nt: TGTGCCAGCAGCTTGAACGCCCGGGGAGGACTCTCCTACGAGCAGTACTTC; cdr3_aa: CASSLNARGGLSYEQYF
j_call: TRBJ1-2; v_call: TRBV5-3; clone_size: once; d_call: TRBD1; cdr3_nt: TGTGCCAGAAGCTGGAGGACAGGCGACTATGGCTACACCTTC; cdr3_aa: CARSWRTGDYGYTF
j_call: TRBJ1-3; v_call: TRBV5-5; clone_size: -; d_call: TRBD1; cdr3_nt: TGTGCCAGCAGCTATCGACAGGGGGACACCATATATTTT; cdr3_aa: CASSYRQGDTIYF
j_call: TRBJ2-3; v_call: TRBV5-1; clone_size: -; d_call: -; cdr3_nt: TGCGCCAGCAGTCTGGCTGATCCAACGGATACGCAGTATTTT; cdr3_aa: CASSLADPTDTQYF
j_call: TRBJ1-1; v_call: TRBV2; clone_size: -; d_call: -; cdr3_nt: TGTGCCAGCAGTGCAGCCCACAGGGACACTGAAGCTTTCTTT; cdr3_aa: CASSAAHRDTEAFF
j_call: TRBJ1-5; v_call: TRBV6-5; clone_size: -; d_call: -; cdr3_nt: TGTGCCAGCAGTCGGACAGCAAGTGATTATCAGCCCCAGCATTTT; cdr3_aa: CASSRTASDYQPQHF
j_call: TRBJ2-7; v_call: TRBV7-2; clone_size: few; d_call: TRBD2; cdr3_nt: TGTGCCAGCAGCATACTAGCGGGAGTAAGCGAGCAGTACTTC; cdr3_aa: CASSILAGVSEQYF
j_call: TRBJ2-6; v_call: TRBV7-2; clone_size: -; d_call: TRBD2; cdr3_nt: TGTGCCAGCAGCTTAGGGTCAGCGGGAGAGCCTGGGGCCAACGTCCTGACTTTC; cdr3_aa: CASSLGSAGEPGANVLTF
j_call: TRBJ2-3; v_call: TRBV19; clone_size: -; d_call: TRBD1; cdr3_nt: TGTGCCAGTAGGGGCTTCCATCAGGGACAGGGAAACACAGATACGCAGTATTTT; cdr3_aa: CASRGFHQGQGNTDTQYF
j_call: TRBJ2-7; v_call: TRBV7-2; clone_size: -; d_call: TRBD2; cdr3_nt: TGTGCCAGCAGCTTAGTCCTAGCGGGAGGGCCTCCCTTTTACGAGCAGTACTTC; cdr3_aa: CASSLVLAGGPPFYEQYF
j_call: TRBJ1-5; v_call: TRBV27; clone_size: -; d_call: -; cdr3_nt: TGTGCCAGCAGTTTGGGCAGGGGAAGTCAGCCCCAGCATTTT; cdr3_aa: CASSLGRGSQPQHF
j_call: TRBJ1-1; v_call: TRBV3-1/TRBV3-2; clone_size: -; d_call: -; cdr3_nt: TGTGCCAGCAGCCAAAACCAGGTCTCGGACACTGAAGCTTTCTTT; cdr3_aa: CASSQNQVSDTEAFF
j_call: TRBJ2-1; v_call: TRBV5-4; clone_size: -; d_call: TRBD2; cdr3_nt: TGTGCCAGCAGCTTGGAAGGAGCGGGAGAGCAGTTCTTC; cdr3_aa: CASSLEGAGEQFF
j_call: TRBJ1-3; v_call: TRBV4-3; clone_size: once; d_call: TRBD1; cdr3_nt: TGCGCCAGCAGCCAAGACAGGGGGCGCGGTGGAAACACCATATATTTT; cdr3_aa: CASSQDRGRGGNTIYF
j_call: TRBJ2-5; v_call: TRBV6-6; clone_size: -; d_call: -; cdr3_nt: TGTGCCAGCAGTTACTCGGGAGGGGGAAACCAAGAGACCCAGTACTTC; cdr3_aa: CASSYSGGGNQETQYF
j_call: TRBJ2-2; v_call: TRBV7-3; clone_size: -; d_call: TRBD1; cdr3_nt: TGTGCCAGCAGCATACAGGGGGTCCCCGGTACCGGGGAGCTGTTTTTT; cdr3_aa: CASSIQGVPGTGELFF
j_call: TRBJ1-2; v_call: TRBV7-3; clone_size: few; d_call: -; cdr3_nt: TGTGCCAGCAGCCTCGCCGGGGGGTCGGACTATGGCTACACCTTC; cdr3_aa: CASSLAGGSDYGYTF
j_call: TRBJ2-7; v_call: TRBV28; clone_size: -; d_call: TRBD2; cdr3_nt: TGTGCCAGCAGTTTTCCTACTAGCGGGAGGGCCTACGAGCAGTACTTC; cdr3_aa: CASSFPTSGRAYEQYF
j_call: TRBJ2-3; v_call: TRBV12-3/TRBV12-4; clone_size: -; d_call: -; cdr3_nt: TGTGCCAGCAGTGAGGTATCCGATACGCAGTATTTT; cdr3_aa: CASSEVSDTQYF
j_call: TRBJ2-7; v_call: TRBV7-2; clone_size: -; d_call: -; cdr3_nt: TGTGCCAGCAGCCGGAGTTTGAACACCCCTTTGTCCTACGAGCAGTACTTC; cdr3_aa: CASSRSLNTPLSYEQYF
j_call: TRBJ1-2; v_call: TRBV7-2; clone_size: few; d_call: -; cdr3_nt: TGTGCCAGCAGCTTAGCCCCAGGGCCTGGGGGCTACACCTTC; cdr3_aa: CASSLAPGPGGYTF
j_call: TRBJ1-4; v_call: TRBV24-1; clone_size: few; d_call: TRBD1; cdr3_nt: TGTGCCACCAGTAACCCGGGACAGGGAAATGAAAAACTGTTTTTT; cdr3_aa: CATSNPGQGNEKLFF
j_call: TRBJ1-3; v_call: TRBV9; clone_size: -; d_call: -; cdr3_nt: TGTGCCAGCAGCGCCCCTGAAGCAAGCTCTGGAAACACCATATATTTT; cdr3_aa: CASSAPEASSGNTIYF
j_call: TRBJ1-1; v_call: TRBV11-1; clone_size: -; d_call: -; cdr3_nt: TGTGCCAGCAACCCCTTCGGCAGGGAAAAAGCTTTCTTT; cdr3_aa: CASNPFGREKAFF
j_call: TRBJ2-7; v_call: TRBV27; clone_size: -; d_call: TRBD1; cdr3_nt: TGTGCCAGCAGTAGACAGGGTGGTACCCACGAGCAGTACTTC; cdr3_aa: CASSRQGGTHEQYF
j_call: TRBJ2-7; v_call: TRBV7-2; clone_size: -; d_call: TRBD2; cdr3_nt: TGTGCCAGCAGCTTAGCGGTCGGGAGGCCCTACGAGCAGTACTTC; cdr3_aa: CASSLAVGRPYEQYF